This T cell receptor (beta chain) was profiled in a study of a mutant IDH1 vaccine in newly diagnosed glioma. Time point denoted: week 35, safety follow-up. What each vaccine dose contained was 300 ug of mutant IDH1 20-mer peptide, accompanied by topical imiquimod. The repertoire was sequenced with immunoSEQ multiplex PCR; TCRdb's copy has only in-frame clones and lacks some. The sample has about 58,000 clones; about four fifths are singletons. The CDR3 contains 16 residues. CDR1 and CDR2 from the germline V gene are SGHAT and FQNNGV. V shed 4 bases and J shed 1 base, with 11 bases lying between them. About this clone: No antigen is known for it.

The receptor's source is a man aged 40-50 years with glioma. The chain combines TRBV11-2 with TRBJ1-6; D is ambiguous. The sample was PBMCs, taken from a glioma patient whose treatment included an IDH1 peptide vaccine. CDR3 bases: TGTGCCAGCAGCTCCTGGCCCGTATCCTATAATTCACCCCTCCACTTT. Translating gives CASSSWPVSYNSPLHF.